One sample yielded the 12 T cell receptor beta chains listed below, sequenced in a study of CDR3 diversity in severe acne. Each CDR3 protein is one row after TCRdb ran MiXCR on the PCR reads. This repertoire shows more than 85,000 distinct CDR3 sequences, 45% to 50% found once; its top ten account for about a tenth. Sequenced input: blood. Receptors were obtained from a male donor in good health, serving as a control.

This clonotype was seen ten or more times. The chain carries TRBV7-6 and TRBJ2-3; possibly TRBD2 for D (5 bases). With 5 bases removed from V and 2 bases from J, the gap between germline ends came to 8 bases. Germline V gives CDR1 SGHVS, CDR2 FNYEAQ. There are 13 residues in the CDR3. The CDR3 loop is CASSPTITDTQYF. The CDR3 DNA reads as TGTGCCAGCAGCCCGACTATCACAGATACGCAGTATTTT.

This clonotype was picked up a small number of times. The V and J genes are TRBV19 and TRBJ1-2; 10 nucleotides agree with TRBD1. The germline V gene encodes CDR1 LNHDA and CDR2 SQIVND (reference sequence). V shed 3 bases and J 4 bases; nucleotides not matched to a gene: 2. The CDR3 runs to 14 residues. This CDR3 is CASSMGQGTYGYTF. Written as DNA, the CDR3 is TGTGCCAGTAGTATGGGACAGGGGACCTATGGCTACACCTTC.

V usage is TRBV5-5 and J usage is TRBJ2-7, with D possibly matching TRBD1 (6 bases). Germline V gives CDR1 SGHKS, CDR2 YYEKEE (reference sequence). The CDR3 spans 13 residues. The V end was cut by 6 bases, the J end by 7 bases, with 17 bases between. For the CDR3, the DNA is TGTGCCAGCAAGAGGGACACCGCTGGGGAGCAGTACTTC. Translating gives CASKRDTAGEQYF.

This CDR3 is CSATIRDRGLPLHF. CDR3 coding DNA: TGCAGTGCCACGATCCGGGACAGGGGGTTACCCCTCCACTTT. V and J are TRBV20-1 and TRBJ1-6; TRBD1 matches at 11 bases. CDR3 length: 14 residues. V was pared by 6 bases and J by 12 bases, with 10 bases of the junction left unmatched. Germline V gene lookup returns CDR1 DFQATT and CDR2 SNEGSKA (reference sequence).

Of note for this clonotype: The limits of the CDR3 on the DNA are not certain, so only TCRdb's listed CDR3 is given. The rearrangement links TRBV7-3 to TRBJ2-7; the D call TRBD1 from the table was never checked on the DNA. Per the germline V gene, CDR1 is SGHTA and CDR2 is FQGTGA. The CDR3 is made up of 21 amino acids, end residues included. CDR3 residues: CASSTYFCATSDLQQGNEQYF.

The V call is TRBV10-1, the J call TRBJ2-7; 7 positions agree with TRBD1. With 0 bases clipped from V and 6 bases from J, the junction kept 5 bases outside the gene matches. This CDR3 comprises 14 residues. The germline CDR1 and CDR2 sequences are WNHNN and SYGVQD (reference sequence). CDR3 loop: CASSESTGWSEQYF. The DNA of the CDR3 is TGCGCCAGCAGTGAGTCGACAGGGTGGTCCGAGCAGTACTTC.

The V and J genes are TRBV7-6 and TRBJ1-2; TRBD1 aligns across 8 bases. The germline gives CDR1 SGHVS, CDR2 FNYEAQ. The V segment lost 5 bases and the J segment 7 bases; nucleotides outside the gene matches: 9. CDR3 size: 14 residues. The CDR3 sequence: CASSGPQGERGYTF. The CDR3 nucleotides read TGTGCCAGCAGCGGACCACAGGGGGAGCGTGGCTACACCTTC.

The chain links TRBV11-3 to TRBJ2-7, with D tentatively TRBD1 (6 bases). The germline V gene has CDR1 SGHNT and CDR2 YENEEA. The germline V and J ends were trimmed by 7 bases and 2 bases, with 24 bases remaining between them. There are 17 residues in the CDR3. Written as DNA, the CDR3 is TGTGCCAGCAAAACAGGGACGGAATTTTCTGGGCCCTACGAGCAGTACTTC. Translating gives CASKTGTEFSGPYEQYF.

The chain recombines TRBV7-9 with TRBJ1-6, with D unresolved. The CDR3 loop spans 13 amino acids. From germline, CDR1 is SEHNR and CDR2 FQNEAQ (reference sequence). V lost 4 bases and J lost 7, with 8 bases in between. Here the CDR3 reads CASSSVGNSPLHF. In nucleotides, the CDR3 is TGTGCCAGCAGCTCGGTAGGGAATTCACCCCTCCACTTT.

This clonotype came up a few times. The chain uses TRBV9 and TRBJ2-5; 11 bases are shared with TRBD1. The CDR3 has 17 amino acids. In germline, CDR1 is SGDLS, CDR2 YYNGEE. After removal of 4 bases from V and 1 base from J, the junction contained 9 bases not matched to a gene. The CDR3 here is CASSPTPGTGGQETQYF. The CDR3 DNA follows: TGTGCCAGCAGCCCTACACCAGGGACAGGGGGCCAAGAGACCCAGTACTTC.

The chain couples TRBV2 to TRBJ1-2; the D gene is possibly TRBD1 (5 bases). Trimming cost V 8 bases and J 8 bases, with 15 bases left between them. The CDR3 spans 12 residues. Germline lookup yields CDR1 SNHLY and CDR2 FYNNEI. CDR3 nucleotide sequence: TGTGCCAGCGGGGGAGGGGCTGGGGGCTACACCTTC. Amino acid sequence: CASGGGAGGYTF.

In the case of this clonotype: Its ends do not fully match the called genes, so a read error is possible. The V gene is TRBV10-3, the J gene TRBJ2-5; D gene unclear. Germline CDR1 ENHRY, CDR2 SYGVKD. This CDR3 region has 15 residues. The DNA of the CDR3 is TGTGCCATCAAGGACGCCAGAAGTTACCAAGAGGCCCAGTACTTC. Residues: CAIKDARSYQEAQYF.